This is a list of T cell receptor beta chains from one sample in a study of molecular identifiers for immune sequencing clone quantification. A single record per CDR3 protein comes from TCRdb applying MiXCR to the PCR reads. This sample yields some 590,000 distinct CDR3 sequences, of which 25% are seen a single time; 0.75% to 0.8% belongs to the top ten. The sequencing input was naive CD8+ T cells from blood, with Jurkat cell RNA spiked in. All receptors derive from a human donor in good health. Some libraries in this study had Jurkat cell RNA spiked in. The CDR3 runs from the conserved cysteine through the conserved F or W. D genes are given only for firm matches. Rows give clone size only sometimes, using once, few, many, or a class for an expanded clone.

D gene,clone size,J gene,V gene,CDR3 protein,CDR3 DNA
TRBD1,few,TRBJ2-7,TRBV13,CASSPEDRGRTYEQYF,TGTGCCAGCAGCCCGGAAGACAGGGGCCGAACCTACGAGCAGTACTTC
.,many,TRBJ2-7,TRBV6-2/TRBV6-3,CASSYIDEQYF,TGTGCCAGCAGTTACATCGACGAGCAGTACTTC
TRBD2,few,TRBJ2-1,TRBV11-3,CARSSWSGTSGPTGYNEQFF,TGTGCCCGCAGCTCCTGGTCCGGGACTAGCGGACCCACGGGGTACAATGAGCAGTTCTTC
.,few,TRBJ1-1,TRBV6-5,CASSYGQGAFF,TGTGCCAGCAGTTACGGACAAGGGGCTTTCTTT
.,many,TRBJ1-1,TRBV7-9,CASRAITGNTEAFF,TGTGCCAGCAGGGCAATAACGGGGAACACTGAAGCTTTCTTT
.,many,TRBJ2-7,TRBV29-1,CSVVRDSSYEQYF,TGCAGCGTGGTGAGGGACTCCTCCTACGAGCAGTACTTC
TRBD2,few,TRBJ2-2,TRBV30,CAWSWISGGTGELFF,TGTGCCTGGAGTTGGATTAGCGGGGGAACCGGGGAGCTGTTTTTT
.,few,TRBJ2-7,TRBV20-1,CSAIGQGSSYEQYF,TGCAGTGCTATTGGCCAGGGGAGTTCCTACGAGCAGTACTTC
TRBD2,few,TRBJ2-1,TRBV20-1,CSATIAGGIYNEQFF,TGCAGTGCTACTATAGCGGGGGGGATTTACAATGAGCAGTTCTTC
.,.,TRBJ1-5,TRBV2,CANSERAGYSNQPQHF,TGTGCCAACAGTGAAAGGGCTGGGTATAGCAATCAGCCCCAGCATTTT
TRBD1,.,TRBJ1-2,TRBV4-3,CASSQDHRGRGGYTF,TGCGCCAGCAGCCAAGATCACAGGGGGCGAGGGGGCTACACCTTC
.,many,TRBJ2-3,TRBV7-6,CASSSPAGSADTQYF,TGTGCCAGCAGCTCCCCTGCGGGGTCCGCAGATACGCAGTATTTT
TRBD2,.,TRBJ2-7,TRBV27,CASSPTGTSGITEQYF,TGTGCCAGCAGTCCGACAGGGACTAGCGGGATCACCGAGCAGTACTTC
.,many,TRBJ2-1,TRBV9,CASSGIPRVGGISYNEQFF,TGTGCCAGCAGCGGGATCCCTCGGGTAGGAGGGATCTCCTACAATGAGCAGTTCTTC